The 15 T cell receptor beta chains presented below share a single source sample, sequenced in a study of blood T cell repertoires in COVID-19. The method was immunoSEQ multiplex PCR; TCRdb's version includes in-frame clones alone and lacks a portion of them. Of roughly 170,000 clones listed, 87% are singletons. The sample taken for sequencing was peripheral blood. The receptors come from a woman aged 18-29 years who had recovered from COVID-19.

This chain links TRBV6-2 or TRBV6-3 with TRBJ1-2, with D possibly being TRBD1 (5 bases). V was cut by 0 bases and J by 5 bases, with 10 bases left in between. The germline gives CDR1 MNHEY, CDR2 SVGEGT. The CDR3 is 14 amino acids. The CDR3, as DNA: TGTGCCAGCAGTTACTCAGGGGTACGGTATGGCTACACCTTC. Encoded protein: CASSYSGVRYGYTF.

This clone was seen a single time. The CDR3 nucleotides are TGTGCCAGCAGCTTTCTCCCGAACACTGAAGCTTTCTTT. Translated, it gives CASSFLPNTEAFF. V and J are TRBV7-8 and TRBJ1-1; D call uncertain. V was trimmed by 3 bases and J by 1 base, leaving 6 bases between them. The CDR3 is 13 residues long. Germline lookup yields CDR1 SGHVS and CDR2 FQNEAQ.

The chain carries TRBV5-1 and TRBJ2-5; 7 bases are shared with TRBD1. The CDR3 covers 14 residues. The germline V gene has CDR1 SGHRS and CDR2 YFSETQ. V trimming: 4 bases; J trimming: 2 bases; junction bases outside the gene matches: 5. The CDR3 sequence is CASSTGTAQETQYF. In DNA, the CDR3 is TGCGCCAGCAGCACAGGGACAGCTCAAGAGACCCAGTACTTC.

V is TRBV11-2 and J is TRBJ2-6; D is unresolved. This CDR3 has 14 residues. Trimming left V 8 bases short and J 3 bases short, with 11 bases between. CDR1 is SGHAT and CDR2 is FQNNGV in the germline V gene. The CDR3: CASGMIHGANVLTF. DNA for the CDR3: TGTGCCAGCGGCATGATTCATGGGGCCAACGTCCTGACTTTC. Combining the CDR3 with reference TRBV11-2 and TRBJ2-6 gives the whole variable domain EAGVAQSPRYKIIEKRQSVAFWCNPISGHATLYWYQQILGQGPKLLIQFQNNGVVDDSQLPKDRFSAERLKGVDSTLKIQPAKLEDSAVYLCASGMIHGANVLTFGAGSRLTVL.

V and J are TRBV6-5 and TRBJ2-7; D perhaps matches TRBD2 (6 bases). CDR3 length: 15 amino acids. V was cut by 2 bases and J by 2 bases, with 13 bases left in between. The germline gives CDR1 MNHEY, CDR2 SVGAGI. The CDR3 sequence is CASSYGRGDTYEQYV. Here the CDR3 DNA reads TGTGCCAGCAGTTACGGGCGGGGAGATACCTACGAGCAGTACGTC.

The V call is TRBV9, the J call TRBJ2-1, with 10 bases lining up with TRBD1. J lost 9 bases, V lost 3 bases, and 6 bases had no gene match. The germline V gene encodes CDR1 SGDLS and CDR2 YYNGEE. This CDR3 has 14 residues. CDR3 in amino acids: CASSADRGLSEQFF. The CDR3 DNA is TGTGCCAGCAGCGCCGACAGGGGGCTGAGTGAGCAGTTCTTC.

The V call is TRBV7-9, the J call TRBJ1-4, with D hard to call. The V gene's germline CDR1 is SEHNR and CDR2 FQNEAQ (reference sequence). CDR3 size: 15 residues. The V end lost 5 bases, the J end lost 4 bases, and 14 bases lay between the germline ends. For the CDR3, the DNA is TGTGCCAGCAGCCCCGGAGGGCCGATTAATGAAAAACTGTTTTTT. Translating it yields CASSPGGPINEKLFF.

The chain carries TRBV27 and TRBJ2-1; D is perhaps TRBD2 (5 bases). The CDR3 contains 12 residues. V lost 3 bases and J lost 7, with 7 bases in between. Germline-derived CDR1 and CDR2 are MNHEY and SMNVEV (reference sequence). CDR3 protein: CASSFRGNEQFF. CDR3 DNA sequence: TGTGCCAGCAGTTTTCGGGGAAATGAGCAGTTCTTC.

The chain has TRBV18 and TRBJ2-2; D is possibly TRBD2 (6 bases). This CDR3 region has 13 residues. V was trimmed by 3 bases and J by 7 bases, leaving 9 bases between them. CDR1 and CDR2 from the germline V gene are KGHSH and LQKENI. As DNA, the CDR3 is TGTGCCAGCTCACCCCGGGACTTCGGGGAGCTGTTTTTT. This sequence encodes CASSPRDFGELFF.

This chain connects TRBV7-2 to TRBJ2-1; a possible D gene is TRBD2 (5 bases). The CDR3 consists of 14 residues. Trimming removed 5 bases from V and 0 bases from J, with 8 bases in between. The V gene's germline CDR1 is SGHTA and CDR2 FQGNSA. This chain's CDR3 is CASSDYGSYNEQFF. For the CDR3, the DNA is TGTGCCAGCAGCGACTACGGCTCCTACAATGAGCAGTTCTTC.

The V and J genes are TRBV24-1 and TRBJ2-3; 7 positions agree with TRBD2. V gave up 3 bases and J gave up 1 base; unmatched junction bases: 3. The CDR3 runs to 15 residues. Germline V gives CDR1 KGHDR, CDR2 SFDVKD. The CDR3 sequence is CATSDLAVGTDTQYF. The DNA of the CDR3 is TGTGCCACCAGTGATCTAGCGGTGGGCACAGATACGCAGTATTTT.

This chain connects TRBV4-3 to TRBJ2-3; possibly TRBD2 for D (6 bases). V lost 0 bases, J lost 6 bases, and 13 bases lay in between. The CDR3 is 15 residues long. From germline, CDR1 is LGHNA and CDR2 YSLEER. The CDR3 DNA follows: TGCGCCAGCAGCCAAGACTGGGCTAGCGCGGATACGCAGTATTTT. Its translation is CASSQDWASADTQYF.

V and J are TRBV7-2 and TRBJ2-5, with 7 bases fitting TRBD2. Germline CDR1 reads SGHTA; CDR2 reads FQGNSA. J gave up 2 bases and V 5 bases, and 17 bases lay outside the gene matches. There are 18 residues in the CDR3. Written as DNA, the CDR3 is TGTGCCAGCAGCCGTTGGGGCCGAAGCGGGGCAGGGCAAGAGACCCAGTACTTC. Translated: CASSRWGRSGAGQETQYF. Based on the CDR3 plus reference TRBV7-2 and TRBJ2-5, the full variable domain is GAGVSQSPSNKVTEKGKDVELRCDPISGHTALYWYRQSLGQGLEFLIYFQGNSAPDKSGLPSDRFSAERTGGSVSTLTIQRTQQEDSAVYLCASSRWGRSGAGQETQYFGPGTRLLVL.

J is TRBJ1-1 and V is TRBV3-1 (or the pseudogene TRBV3-2); D gene ambiguous. The V and J ends lost 0 bases and 7 bases respectively, with 12 bases between them. Germline V gene data show CDR1 as LGHDT and CDR2 as YNNKEL (reference sequence). This CDR3 is built from 14 residues. The CDR3 here is CASSQDFVRVEAFF. The CDR3 coding sequence is TGTGCCAGCAGCCAAGATTTCGTTCGGGTTGAAGCTTTCTTT.

The V and J genes are TRBV19 and TRBJ2-1; 10 nucleotides line up with TRBD2. The CDR3 sequence is 15 residues long. Germline V gene lookup returns CDR1 LNHDA and CDR2 SQIVND (reference sequence). Unmatched junction bases numbered 10, after V lost 5 bases and J lost 9 bases. The CDR3 reads CASSPSTSGRVEQFF. The CDR3 nucleotides are TGTGCCAGTAGTCCCTCGACTAGCGGGCGGGTTGAGCAGTTCTTC.